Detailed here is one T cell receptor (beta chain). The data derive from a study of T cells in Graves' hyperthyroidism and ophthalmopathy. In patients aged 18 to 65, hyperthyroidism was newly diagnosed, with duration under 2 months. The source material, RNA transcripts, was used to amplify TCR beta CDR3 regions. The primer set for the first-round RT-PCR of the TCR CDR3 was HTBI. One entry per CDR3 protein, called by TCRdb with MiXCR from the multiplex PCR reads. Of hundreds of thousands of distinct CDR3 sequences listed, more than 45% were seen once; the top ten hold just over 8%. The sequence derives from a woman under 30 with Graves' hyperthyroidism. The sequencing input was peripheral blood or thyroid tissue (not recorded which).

In nucleotides, the CDR3 is TGTGCCAGCAGACAAACCGGGACAGGCTCCTACGAGCAGTACTTC. As protein: CASRQTGTGSYEQYF. The V call is TRBV7-9, the J call TRBJ2-7, with 8 nucleotides matching TRBD1. CDR3 length equals 15 residues. The germline CDR1 and CDR2 sequences are SEHNR and FQNEAQ (reference sequence). The V and J ends lost 6 bases and 0 bases, in that order; junction bases with no gene match: 7.